This TCR beta chain was sequenced for a study of CXCR3-negative and CXCR3-positive naive CD8 T cells. Study results and caveats: Comparison of naive cells showed more hydrophobic TRB CDR3s in CXCR3-positive than in CXCR3-negative naive cells. No difference in surface CD5 was seen between naive subsets, and TCR strength was inferred from TRB CDR3 properties.

UMI-labeled 5' RACE yielded the TRB cDNA libraries. TCRdb reanalyzed the 5' RACE reads, giving one entry per CDR3 protein sequence and no DNA. Found here are more than 75,000 distinct CDR3 sequences; the top ten clones hold about 0.62%. In germline, CDR1 is SGHTA, CDR2 FQGNSA. The CDR3 consists of 17 residues. A word on this clonotype: Its antigen is currently unknown.

The chain carries TRBV7-2 and TRBJ2-7; TCRdb designates TRBD2, a call that cannot be tested without DNA. The receptor was isolated from a human donor in good health. Some clones in this sample may be carry-over from other donors' samples. Material for sequencing was naive CXCR3+ CD8+ T cells from blood. As for subset: CD45RO-CCR7+CD27+CD95- naive CD8+ T cells expressing CXCR3 (TNR3+). The CDR3: CASSLSLAGGSSYEQYF.